This T cell receptor (beta chain) comes out of a study of T-cell reconstitution after alpha-beta-depleted transplantation in children. The CDR3 is 14 residues long. The V and J ends lost 6 bases and 6 bases, in that order; junction bases with no gene match: 9. Germline CDR1 is SQVTM and CDR2 is ANQGSEA. In this sample, this clonotype turned up many times. Unique molecular identifiers were used to barcode this TCRbeta library. TCRdb reprocessed the PCR reads via MiXCR and lists one record per CDR3 protein. The profile shows about 640,000 distinct CDR3 sequences, over 15% of them singletons. The chain couples TRBV29-1 to TRBJ2-1, with 9 bases aligning to TRBD2. The sample here was PBMCs from the stem cell graft donor, taken from the stem cell graft. The source of this sequence is a human donor who donated a stem cell graft to a child with acute myeloid leukemia. The DNA for the CDR3 is TGCAGCGTAGGCCTAGCGGGGACGCGCAATGAGCAGTTCTTC. Translated, it gives CSVGLAGTRNEQFF.